This is a list of T cell receptor beta chains from one sample in a study of cytomegalovirus exposure and HLA in healthy donors. Data came from immunoSEQ multiplex PCR; TCRdb stores just in-frame clones and leaves some out. The top ten clones hold approximately 1.4% of a sample with about 110,000 clones, approximately 88% of them seen once. The sample was PBMCs. All receptors come from a woman in her 30s in good health and CMV-seropositive. CDR3s include the opening cysteine and the closing phenylalanine or tryptophan. A D gene is named only where the DNA matches it firmly. A clone size is listed for some rows: how often the clone was seen (once, few, many), or a class if it is expanded.

size	D	V	J	DNA	CDR3
NA	TRBD2	TRBV5-1	TRBJ2-7	TGCGCCAGCAGCTTAGCGGGGGCTACCTACGAGCAGTACTTC	CASSLAGATYEQYF
once	NA	TRBV21-1	TRBJ2-7	TGTGCCAGCAGCTCGAGACAGGGATGCTCCTACGAGCAGTACTTC	CASSSRQGCSYEQYF
NA	TRBD2	TRBV2	TRBJ2-3	TGTGCCAGCAGGTACAGCGGGGGGGGTCAAAATACGCAGTATTTT	CASRYSGGGQNTQYF
once	NA	TRBV7-2	TRBJ2-7	TGTGCCAGCAGCTTAGCCCTGGTAGGAGTCTACGAGCAGTACTTC	CASSLALVGVYEQYF
once	NA	TRBV18	TRBJ1-5	TGTGCCAGCTCACCTCAGAACAATCAGCCCCAGCATTTT	CASSPQNNQPQHF
NA	TRBD2	TRBV2	TRBJ2-1	TGTGCCAGCAGTGACCCTAGCGGGGGGTCGTATGAGCAGTTCTTC	CASSDPSGGSYEQFF
NA	TRBD1	TRBV13	TRBJ2-1	TGTGCCAGCAGCAAATTCCCCAGGGGGCATGACAATGAGCAGTTCTTC	CASSKFPRGHDNEQFF
NA	TRBD1	TRBV5-1	TRBJ1-2	TGCGCCAGCAGCTTGGAGACAGGGTTGAGCTATGGCTACACCTTC	CASSLETGLSYGYTF
NA	TRBD1	TRBV7-9	TRBJ1-2	TGTGCCAGCAGCTTAAGGGACAGGGGTGGCTACACCTTC	CASSLRDRGGYTF
NA	TRBD1	TRBV7-9	TRBJ1-1	TGTGCCAGCAGCTTAGGTACCACAGGGGCCCAGGTGGACACTGAAGCTTTCTTT	CASSLGTTGAQVDTEAFF
NA	TRBD2	TRBV7-2	TRBJ2-7	TGTGCCAGCAGCAACGATTTACTTAGGGGAGGGCGGACCTCCTACGAGCAGTACTTC	CASSNDLLRGGRTSYEQYF
NA	TRBD2	TRBV29-1	TRBJ2-1	TGCAGCGTTATCCCGGGACTAGATGAGCAGTTCTTC	CSVIPGLDEQFF
NA	NA	TRBV5-4	TRBJ1-1	TGTGCCAGCAGCTTAAACCCCGTGGGCCCTTCTGAAGCTTTCTTT	CASSLNPVGPSEAFF
once	TRBD1	TRBV28	TRBJ2-2	TGTGCCAGCAGTTTTAATGGTGGGCTCGGGACAGGGCACACCGGGGAGCTGTTTTTT	CASSFNGGLGTGHTGELFF
NA	TRBD2	TRBV19	TRBJ2-1	TGTGCCAGTGTTAATAGCGGGGCCCGTGGTGAGCAGTTCTTC	CASVNSGARGEQFF
NA	TRBD1	TRBV6-5	TRBJ2-6	TGTGCCAGCAGTTTCAGGGGGCCTGGGGCCAACGTCCTGACTTTC	CASSFRGPGANVLTF
NA	NA	TRBV11-3	TRBJ1-1	TGTGCCAGCAGCCGAGGTAGGAACACTGAAGCTTTCTTT	CASSRGRNTEAFF
NA	NA	TRBV7-2	TRBJ1-1	TGTGCCAGCAGCTTTTCCCGACAGGATGAAGCTTTCTTT	CASSFSRQDEAFF
NA	TRBD2	TRBV5-1	TRBJ2-5	TGCGCCAGCAGCTTGGGACTAGCGGTGGAGACCCAGTACTTC	CASSLGLAVETQYF
NA	NA	TRBV28	TRBJ1-1	TGTGCCAGCAGTTTATCCTTGACAGGGAACACTGAAGCTTTCTTT	CASSLSLTGNTEAFF
NA	NA	TRBV5-6	TRBJ2-5	TGTGCCAGCAGCTTGGGGGGCTGGGAGACCCAGTACTTC	CASSLGGWETQYF
NA	TRBD2	TRBV7-6	TRBJ2-5	TGTGCCAGCAGAACGGGGGGGCAAGAGACCCAGTACTTC	CASRTGGQETQYF
NA	TRBD2	TRBV7-2	TRBJ2-2	TGTGCCAGCAGAACAACAAGCGGGGGGGCCCCCGGGGAGCTGTTTTTT	CASRTTSGGAPGELFF
NA	NA	TRBV5-1	TRBJ2-2	TGCGCCAGCAGCTTGGCCAGATCTACCGGGGAGCTGTTTTTT	CASSLARSTGELFF
NA	NA	TRBV7-2	TRBJ2-5	TGTGCCAGCAGCTTAAGGGGGTCTAGGGAGACCCAGTACTTC	CASSLRGSRETQYF
NA	NA	TRBV5-1	TRBJ2-7	TGCGCCAGCAGCTTGCGTCAACGGGGAAGCTCCTACGAGCAGTACTTC	CASSLRQRGSSYEQYF
NA	TRBD1	TRBV5-6	TRBJ1-2	TGTGCCAGCCTTAGAGGACAGGGGAACTATGGCTACACCTTC	CASLRGQGNYGYTF
NA	TRBD1	TRBV5-4	TRBJ1-5	TGTGCCAGCAGCTTGGGGACAGGGGGGGATCAGCCCCAGCATTTT	CASSLGTGGDQPQHF
NA	TRBD1	TRBV13	TRBJ2-7	TGTGCCAGCAGCTTGACCGGGACAGGGTACGAGCAGTACTTC	CASSLTGTGYEQYF
once	NA	TRBV19	TRBJ1-2	TGTGCCAGTAGTCCCCCGGGCTACACCTTC	CASSPPGYTF
once	NA	TRBV2	TRBJ1-4	TGTGCCAGCAGCAAAAACTCGGTAGAGGGGTTTTTT	CASSKNSVEGFF
NA	TRBD2	TRBV5-4	TRBJ2-2	TGTGCCAGCAGATTAACCCCGGGACTACTAAACACCGGGGAGCTGTTTTTT	CASRLTPGLLNTGELFF
NA	TRBD2	TRBV4-2	TRBJ2-1	TGTGCCAGCAGCCAAGGACTAGCGGGAGTGATTGAGCAGTTCTTC	CASSQGLAGVIEQFF
NA	TRBD2	TRBV2	TRBJ2-1	TGTGCCAGCGTCACAGGACTAGTCGGCAATGAGCAGTTCTTC	CASVTGLVGNEQFF
once	NA	TRBV13	TRBJ2-1	TGTGCCAGCAGCTTAGGTCCCCGGAGCCCCTACAATGAGCAGTTCTTC	CASSLGPRSPYNEQFF
NA	TRBD1	TRBV28	TRBJ2-7	TGTGCCAGCAGTTTTGTGGACAGGGACTACGAGCAGTACTTC	CASSFVDRDYEQYF
NA	NA	TRBV4-3	TRBJ2-3	TGCGCCAGCAGCCAAGACCATCCCCGGTTAGCCCACACAGATACGCAGTATTTT	CASSQDHPRLAHTDTQYF
NA	TRBD1	TRBV5-5	TRBJ2-7	TGTGCCAGCAGCCCCGACAGGGCCACCTACGAGCAGTACTTC	CASSPDRATYEQYF
few	TRBD2	TRBV6-4	TRBJ2-3	TGTGCCACCTCAAAGCGGGACCGGGCCACAGATACGCAGTATTTT	CATSKRDRATDTQYF
NA	TRBD2	TRBV30	TRBJ2-5	TGTGCCTGGAGGACGAGGGAGGGCCAGAAGACCCAGTACTTC	CAWRTREGQKTQYF
NA	NA	TRBV4-2	TRBJ1-4	TGTGCCAGCAGCCAAGACAGGACAACTAATGAAAAACTGTTTTTT	CASSQDRTTNEKLFF